A selection of T cell receptor beta chains follows, all from one sample in a study of blood T cells in healthy people across ages. One entry per CDR3 protein results from TCRdb running MiXCR on the 5' RACE reads. The profile shows about 830,000 distinct CDR3 sequences, roughly 60% of them singletons. Sequencing was done on a sample of blood. These receptors originate from a man younger than 40 in good health. Each CDR3 is given with its conserved first and last residue. D genes are given only for firm matches. Clone size is shown for a subset of rows, as once, few, many or a class of expanded clone.

>TRBV29-1|TRBJ2-7|few|NA
CSVESRDRGSYEQYF
TGCAGCGTTGAATCCCGGGACCGAGGCTCCTACGAGCAGTACTTC
>TRBV27|TRBJ2-7|few|TRBD1
CASSLRQGRYEQYF
TGTGCCAGCAGTTTAAGACAGGGGAGGTACGAGCAGTACTTC
>TRBV7-9|TRBJ2-3|NA|TRBD2
CASSFRQAGGADTQYF
TGTGCCAGCAGCTTCCGTCAAGCGGGGGGGGCCGATACGCAGTATTTT
>TRBV29-1|TRBJ2-7|NA|NA
CSVGFETEQYF
TGCAGCGTTGGGTTTGAGACCGAGCAGTACTTC
>TRBV5-1|TRBJ2-1|NA|TRBD2
CASSLVVTSNYNEQFF
TGCGCCAGCAGCTTGGTAGTGACTAGCAACTACAATGAGCAGTTCTTC
>TRBV5-1|TRBJ2-3|NA|NA
CASSLAWGTDTQYF
TGTGCCAGCAGCTTAGCATGGGGCACAGATACGCAGTATTTT
>TRBV6-1|TRBJ1-2|NA|NA
CASSEIYRDGYTF
TGTGCCAGCAGTGAAATCTACAGGGATGGCTACACCTTC
>TRBV21-1|TRBJ2-1|NA|NA
CASSKEVSRWGDSEFF
TGTGCCAGCAGCAAAGAAGTGTCCAGGTGGGGTGATTCGGAGTTCTTC
>TRBV7-2|TRBJ2-3|NA|NA
CASSPLERGTQYF
TGTGCCAGCAGCCCCCTCGAGAGGGGGACGCAGTATTTT
>TRBV20-1|TRBJ1-4|once|NA
CSARPDSRNEKLFF
TGCAGTGCTAGACCAGACAGTAGAAATGAAAAACTGTTTTTT
>TRBV12-3/TRBV12-4|TRBJ2-5|NA|NA
CASSFGFVSETQYF
TGTGCCAGCAGTTTTGGGTTCGTTAGTGAGACCCAGTACTTC
>TRBV27|TRBJ1-4|NA|NA
CASKDRTTNEKLFF
TGTGCCAGCAAAGACCGAACGACTAATGAAAAACTGTTTTTT
>TRBV4-1|TRBJ2-7|NA|NA
CASSQPLSPGEQYF
TGCGCCAGCAGCCAACCCCTGAGTCCGGGGGAGCAGTACTTC
>TRBV20-1|TRBJ2-5|NA|NA
CSARSLGTQYF
TGCAGTGCTAGGTCGTTAGGGACCCAGTACTTC
>TRBV28|TRBJ2-1|few|TRBD2
CASGTSNEQFF
TGTGCCAGCGGGACTAGCAATGAGCAGTTCTTC
>TRBV12-3/TRBV12-4|TRBJ2-7|NA|NA
CASSKMGGVEQYF
TGTGCCAGCAGTAAAATGGGGGGCGTCGAGCAGTACTTC
>TRBV7-2|TRBJ1-2|many|NA
CASSLARRSTYGYTF
TGTGCCAGCAGCTTAGCGCGAAGGTCAACCTATGGCTACACCTTC
>TRBV6-5|TRBJ2-3|NA|NA
CASRARTDTQYF
TGTGCCAGCAGAGCCCGCACAGATACGCAGTATTTT
>TRBV7-2|TRBJ1-5|NA|NA
CASSLQADLGRNQPQHF
TGTGCCAGCAGCTTACAAGCGGACCTGGGCAGGAATCAGCCCCAGCATTTT
>TRBV3-1|TRBJ1-2|NA|NA
CASSQRYGSHGYTF
TGTGCCAGCAGCCAACGTTACGGATCGCATGGCTACACCTTC